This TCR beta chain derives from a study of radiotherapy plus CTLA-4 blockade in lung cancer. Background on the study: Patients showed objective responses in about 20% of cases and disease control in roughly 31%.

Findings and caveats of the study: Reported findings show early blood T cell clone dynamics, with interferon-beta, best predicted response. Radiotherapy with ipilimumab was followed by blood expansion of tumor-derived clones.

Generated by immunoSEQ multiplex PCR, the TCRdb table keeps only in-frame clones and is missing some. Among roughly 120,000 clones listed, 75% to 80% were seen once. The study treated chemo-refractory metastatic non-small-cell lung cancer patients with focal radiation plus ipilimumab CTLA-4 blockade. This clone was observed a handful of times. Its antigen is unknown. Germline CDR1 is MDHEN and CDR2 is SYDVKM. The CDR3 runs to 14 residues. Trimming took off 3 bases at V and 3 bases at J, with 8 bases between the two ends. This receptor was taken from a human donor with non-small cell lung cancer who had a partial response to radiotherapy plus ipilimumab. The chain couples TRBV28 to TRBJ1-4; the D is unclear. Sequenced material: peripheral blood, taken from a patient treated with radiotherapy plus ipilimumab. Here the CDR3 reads CASSLAGSNEKLFF. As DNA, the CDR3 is TGTGCCAGCAGTTTGGCGGGGTCTAATGAAAAACTGTTTTTT. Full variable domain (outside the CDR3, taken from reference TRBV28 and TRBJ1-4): DVKVTQSSRYLVKRTGEKVFLECVQDMDHENMFWYRQDPGLGLRLIYFSYDVKMKEKGDIPEGYSVSREKKERFSLILESASTNQTSMYLCASSLAGSNEKLFFGSGTQLSVL.